The TCR beta chain under discussion was sequenced for a study of T cells after posttransplantation cyclophosphamide. Study conclusions and caveats: Later post-transplant blood repertoires were often dominated by donor CD8+ memory clones. Recipient CMV seropositivity and CMV reactivation strongly tracked TRB clonality. Tissue-infiltrating T cells from skin or gut overlapped little with blood T cells.

TCRdb's copy holds only in-frame clones and misses some; the assay was immunoSEQ multiplex PCR. This sample has more than 30,000 clones, with over 80% found just once. Trimming removed 3 bases from V and 6 bases from J, with 15 bases in between. The CDR3 spans 14 residues. CDR1 is MDHEN, CDR2 SYDVKM, per germline. Cells defined as naive were viable CD3+CD4+ or CD3+CD8+ and CCR7+CD45RA+CD45RO-CD95-CD27+CD28+. The related graft donor's blood sample was taken on the day of bone marrow donation. In regard to this clone: Antigen: not known.

The sequencing input was naive CD4+ T cells sorted from PBMCs. The origin of this receptor is a woman aged 55-70 years in good health, CMV-negative, and a related stem cell transplant donor. J is TRBJ2-7 and V is TRBV28; possible D gene TRBD2, 7 bases. The CDR3, as DNA: TGTGCCAGCAGTTTGATGGGGGGGCAAGGCGAGCAGTACTTC. It encodes CASSLMGGQGEQYF.